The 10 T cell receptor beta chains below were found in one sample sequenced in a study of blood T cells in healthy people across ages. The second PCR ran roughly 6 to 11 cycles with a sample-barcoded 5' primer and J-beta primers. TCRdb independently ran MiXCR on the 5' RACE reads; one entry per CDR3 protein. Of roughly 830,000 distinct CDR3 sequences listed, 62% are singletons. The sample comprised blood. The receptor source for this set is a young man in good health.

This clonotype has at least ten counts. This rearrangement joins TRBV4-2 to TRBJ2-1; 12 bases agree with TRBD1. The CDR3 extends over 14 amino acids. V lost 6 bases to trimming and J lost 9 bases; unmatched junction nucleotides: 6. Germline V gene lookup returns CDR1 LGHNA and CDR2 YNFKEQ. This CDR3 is CASSQGQGAGEQFF. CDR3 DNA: TGTGCCAGCAGTCAGGGACAGGGGGCGGGTGAGCAGTTCTTC.

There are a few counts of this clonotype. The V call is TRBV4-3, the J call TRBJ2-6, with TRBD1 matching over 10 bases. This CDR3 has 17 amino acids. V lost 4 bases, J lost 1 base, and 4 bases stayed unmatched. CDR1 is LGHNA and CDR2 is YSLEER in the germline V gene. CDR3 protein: CASSLGTGVSGANVLTF. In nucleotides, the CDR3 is TGCGCCAGCAGCCTGGGGACAGGGGTGTCTGGGGCCAACGTCCTGACTTTC.

CDR3 bases: TGTGCCAGCTTCGGGGCTTACCAAGAGACCCAGTACTTC. Protein: CASFGAYQETQYF. The chain combines TRBV28 with TRBJ2-5; the D gene could be TRBD1 or TRBD2 (5 bases each). Trimming cost V 8 bases and J 0 bases, with 10 bases left between them. Germline values: CDR1 MDHEN, CDR2 SYDVKM. The CDR3 length is 13 residues.

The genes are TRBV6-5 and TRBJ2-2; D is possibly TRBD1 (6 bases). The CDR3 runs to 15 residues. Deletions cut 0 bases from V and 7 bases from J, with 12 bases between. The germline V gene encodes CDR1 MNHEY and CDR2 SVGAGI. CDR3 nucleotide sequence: TGTGCCAGCAGTTACTCCGGCAGGGGTCACGGGGAGCTGTTTTTT. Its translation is CASSYSGRGHGELFF.

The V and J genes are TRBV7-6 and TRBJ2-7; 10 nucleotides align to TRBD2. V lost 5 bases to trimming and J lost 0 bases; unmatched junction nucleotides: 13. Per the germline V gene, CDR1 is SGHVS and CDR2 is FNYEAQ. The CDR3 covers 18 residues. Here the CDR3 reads CASSPRSGGATSSYEQYF. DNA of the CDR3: TGTGCCAGCAGCCCCCGCAGCGGGGGGGCGACCAGCTCCTACGAGCAGTACTTC.

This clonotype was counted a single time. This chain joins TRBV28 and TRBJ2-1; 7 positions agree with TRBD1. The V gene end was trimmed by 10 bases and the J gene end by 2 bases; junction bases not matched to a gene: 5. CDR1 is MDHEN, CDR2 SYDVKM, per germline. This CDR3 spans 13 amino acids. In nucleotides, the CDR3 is TGTGCCATCCCGGGACAGACCTACAATGAGCAGTTCTTC. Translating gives CAIPGQTYNEQFF.

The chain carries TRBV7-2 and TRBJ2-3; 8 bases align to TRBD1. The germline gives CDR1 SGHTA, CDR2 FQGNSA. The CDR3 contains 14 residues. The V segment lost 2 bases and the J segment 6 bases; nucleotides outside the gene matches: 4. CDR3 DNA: TGTGCCAGCAGCTTAACGGACAGGGCGGATACGCAGTATTTT. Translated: CASSLTDRADTQYF.

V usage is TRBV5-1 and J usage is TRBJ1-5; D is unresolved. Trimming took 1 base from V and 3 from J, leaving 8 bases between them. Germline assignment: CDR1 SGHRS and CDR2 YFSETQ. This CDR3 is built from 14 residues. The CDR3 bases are TGCGCCAGCAGCTTGATGGGTTCCAATCAGCCCCAGCATTTT. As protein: CASSLMGSNQPQHF.

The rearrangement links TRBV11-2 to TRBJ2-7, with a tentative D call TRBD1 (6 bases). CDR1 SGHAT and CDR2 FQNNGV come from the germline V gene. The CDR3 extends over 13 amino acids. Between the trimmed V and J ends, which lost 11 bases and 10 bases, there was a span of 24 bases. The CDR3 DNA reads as TGTGCCGGCTCAAAGGACAGTTTTTCGGAACAGTACTTC. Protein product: CAGSKDSFSEQYF.

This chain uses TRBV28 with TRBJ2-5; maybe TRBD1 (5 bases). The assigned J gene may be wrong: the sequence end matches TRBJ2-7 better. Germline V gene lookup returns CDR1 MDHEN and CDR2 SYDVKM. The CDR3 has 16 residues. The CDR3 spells CASSSARTPKAYEQYF. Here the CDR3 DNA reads TGTGCCAGCAGTTCCGCTAGGACACCGAAGGCCTACGAGCAGTACTTC.